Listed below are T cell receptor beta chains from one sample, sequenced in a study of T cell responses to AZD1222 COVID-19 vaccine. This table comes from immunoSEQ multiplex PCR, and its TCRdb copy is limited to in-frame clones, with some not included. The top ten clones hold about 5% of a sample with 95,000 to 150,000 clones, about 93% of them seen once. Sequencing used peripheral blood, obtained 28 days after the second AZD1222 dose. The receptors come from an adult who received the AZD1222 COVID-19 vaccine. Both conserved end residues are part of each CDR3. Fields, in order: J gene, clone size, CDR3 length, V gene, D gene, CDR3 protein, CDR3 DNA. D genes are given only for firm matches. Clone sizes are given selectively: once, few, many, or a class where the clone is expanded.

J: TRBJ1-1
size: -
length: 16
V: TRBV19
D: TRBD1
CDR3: CASSPRTGRSNTEAFF
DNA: TGTGCCAGTAGTCCCCGGACAGGGAGGTCGAACACTGAAGCTTTCTTT

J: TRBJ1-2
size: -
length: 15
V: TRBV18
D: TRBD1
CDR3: CASSPGRTGRDGYTF
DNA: TGTGCCAGCTCACCCGGACGGACAGGGAGGGATGGCTACACCTTC

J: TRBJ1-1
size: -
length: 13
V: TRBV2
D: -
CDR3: CASSSTENTEAFF
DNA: TGTGCCAGCAGTTCTACAGAAAACACTGAAGCTTTCTTT

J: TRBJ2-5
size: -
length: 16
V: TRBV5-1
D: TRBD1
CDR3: CASSMGQGRGQETQYF
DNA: TGCGCCAGCAGTATGGGACAGGGCCGTGGACAAGAGACCCAGTACTTC

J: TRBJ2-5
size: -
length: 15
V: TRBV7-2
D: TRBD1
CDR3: CASSVQGKSQETQYF
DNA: TGTGCCAGCAGCGTACAGGGGAAATCTCAAGAGACCCAGTACTTC

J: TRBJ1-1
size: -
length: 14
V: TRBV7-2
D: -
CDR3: CASSLVYGNTEAFF
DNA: TGTGCCAGCAGCTTAGTTTACGGGAACACTGAAGCTTTCTTT

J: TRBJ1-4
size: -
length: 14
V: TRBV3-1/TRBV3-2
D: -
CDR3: CASSPDSFNEKLFF
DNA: TGTGCCAGCAGCCCCGACAGTTTCAATGAAAAACTGTTTTTT

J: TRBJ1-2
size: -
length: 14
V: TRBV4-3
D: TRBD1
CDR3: CASSPGQGINGYTF
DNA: TGCGCCAGCAGCCCCGGACAGGGTATTAATGGCTACACCTTC

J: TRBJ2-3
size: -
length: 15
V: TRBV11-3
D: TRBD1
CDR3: CASSLGGQGTDTQYF
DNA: TGTGCCAGCAGCTTAGGAGGACAGGGCACAGATACGCAGTATTTT

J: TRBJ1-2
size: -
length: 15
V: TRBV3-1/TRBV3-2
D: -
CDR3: CASSQYNTETYGYTF
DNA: TGTGCCAGCAGCCAATATAACACAGAAACTTATGGCTACACCTTC

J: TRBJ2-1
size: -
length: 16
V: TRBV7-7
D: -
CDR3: CASSFRDQPPENEQFF
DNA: TGTGCTAGCAGCTTCCGGGACCAACCTCCAGAGAATGAGCAGTTCTTC

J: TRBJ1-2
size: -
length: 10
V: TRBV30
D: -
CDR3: CAFRGYGYTF
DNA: TGTGCCTTCAGGGGATATGGCTACACCTTC

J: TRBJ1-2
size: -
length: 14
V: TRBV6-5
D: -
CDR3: CASSSNRGGYGYTF
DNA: TGTGCCAGCAGTTCAAATCGGGGGGGTTATGGCTACACCTTC

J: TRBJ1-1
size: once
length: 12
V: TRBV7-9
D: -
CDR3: CASSLGLTEAFF
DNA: TGTGCCAGCAGCTTGGGACTGACTGAAGCTTTCTTT